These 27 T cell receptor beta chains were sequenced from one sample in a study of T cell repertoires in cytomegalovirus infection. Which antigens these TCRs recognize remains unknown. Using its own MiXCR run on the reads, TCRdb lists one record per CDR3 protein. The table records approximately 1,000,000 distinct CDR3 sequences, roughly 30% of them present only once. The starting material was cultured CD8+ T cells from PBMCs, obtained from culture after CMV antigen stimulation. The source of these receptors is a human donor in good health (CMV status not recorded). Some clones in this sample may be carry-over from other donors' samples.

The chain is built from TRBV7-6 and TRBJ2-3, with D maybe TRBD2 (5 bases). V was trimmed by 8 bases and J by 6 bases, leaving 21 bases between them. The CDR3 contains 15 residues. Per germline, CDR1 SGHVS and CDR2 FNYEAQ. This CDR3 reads CASRNSVPLGDTQYF. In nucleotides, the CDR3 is TGTGCCAGCCGAAATAGCGTTCCTCTTGGGGATACGCAGTATTTT.

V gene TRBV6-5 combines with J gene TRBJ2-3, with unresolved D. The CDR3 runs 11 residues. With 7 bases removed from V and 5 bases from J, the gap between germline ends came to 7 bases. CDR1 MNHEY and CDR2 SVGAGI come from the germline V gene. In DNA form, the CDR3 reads TGTGCCAGCACCCCATTAGATACGCAGTATTTT. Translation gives CASTPLDTQYF.

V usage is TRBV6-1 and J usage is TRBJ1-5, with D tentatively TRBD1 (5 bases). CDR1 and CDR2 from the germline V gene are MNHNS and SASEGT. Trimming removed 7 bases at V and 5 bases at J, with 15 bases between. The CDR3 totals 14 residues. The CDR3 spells CASILGGADQPQHF. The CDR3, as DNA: TGTGCCAGCATCCTGGGAGGGGCAGATCAGCCCCAGCATTTT.

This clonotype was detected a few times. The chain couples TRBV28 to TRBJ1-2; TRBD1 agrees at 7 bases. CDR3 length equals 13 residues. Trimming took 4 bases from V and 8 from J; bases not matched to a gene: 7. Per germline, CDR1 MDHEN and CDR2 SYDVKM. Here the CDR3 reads CASSSPGGWGYTF. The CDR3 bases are TGTGCCAGCAGTTCTCCAGGGGGTTGGGGCTACACCTTC.

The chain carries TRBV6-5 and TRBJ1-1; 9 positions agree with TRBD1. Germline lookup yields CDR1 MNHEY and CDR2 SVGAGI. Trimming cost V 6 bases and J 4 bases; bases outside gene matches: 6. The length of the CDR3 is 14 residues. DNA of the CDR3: TGTGCCAGCAGGGGACAGGGTCGGGGCACTGAAGCTTTCTTT. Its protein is CASRGQGRGTEAFF.

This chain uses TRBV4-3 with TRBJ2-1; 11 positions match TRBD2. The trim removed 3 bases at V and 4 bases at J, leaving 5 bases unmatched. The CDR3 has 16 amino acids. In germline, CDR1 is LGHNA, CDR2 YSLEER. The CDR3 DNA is TGCGCCAGCAGCCAGGGGCTAGCGGGGGGTTACAATGAGCAGTTCTTC. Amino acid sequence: CASSQGLAGGYNEQFF.

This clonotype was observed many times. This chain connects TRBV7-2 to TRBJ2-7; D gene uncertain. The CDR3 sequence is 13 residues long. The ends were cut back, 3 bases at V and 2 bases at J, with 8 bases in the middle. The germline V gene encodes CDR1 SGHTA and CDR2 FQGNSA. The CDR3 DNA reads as TGTGCCAGCAGCTTGATTTCTACCTACGAGCAGTACTTC. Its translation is CASSLISTYEQYF.

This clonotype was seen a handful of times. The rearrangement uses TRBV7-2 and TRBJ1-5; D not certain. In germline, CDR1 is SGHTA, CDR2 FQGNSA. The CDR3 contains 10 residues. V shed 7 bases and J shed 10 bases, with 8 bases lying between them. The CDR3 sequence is CASTKDPQHF. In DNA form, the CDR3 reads TGTGCCAGCACCAAAGATCCCCAGCATTTT.

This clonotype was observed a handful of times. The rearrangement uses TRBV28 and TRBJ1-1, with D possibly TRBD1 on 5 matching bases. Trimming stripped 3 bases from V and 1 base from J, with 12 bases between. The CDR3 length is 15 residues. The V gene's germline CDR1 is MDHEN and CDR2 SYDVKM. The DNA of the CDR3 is TGTGCCAGCAGTTTCTTGGGGGGGACGAACACTGAAGCTTTCTTT. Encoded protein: CASSFLGGTNTEAFF.

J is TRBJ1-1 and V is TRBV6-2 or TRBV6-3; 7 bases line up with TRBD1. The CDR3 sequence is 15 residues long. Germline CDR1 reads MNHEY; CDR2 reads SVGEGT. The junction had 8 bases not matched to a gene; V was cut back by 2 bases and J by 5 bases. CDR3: CASSYPADRVTEAFF. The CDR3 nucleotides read TGTGCCAGCAGTTACCCCGCCGACAGGGTTACTGAAGCTTTCTTT.

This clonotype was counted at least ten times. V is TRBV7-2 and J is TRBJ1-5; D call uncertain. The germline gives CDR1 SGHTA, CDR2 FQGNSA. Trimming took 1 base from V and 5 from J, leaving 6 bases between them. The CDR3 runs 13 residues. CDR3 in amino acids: CASSLESDQPQHF. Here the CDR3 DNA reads TGTGCCAGCAGCTTAGAGAGTGATCAGCCCCAGCATTTT.

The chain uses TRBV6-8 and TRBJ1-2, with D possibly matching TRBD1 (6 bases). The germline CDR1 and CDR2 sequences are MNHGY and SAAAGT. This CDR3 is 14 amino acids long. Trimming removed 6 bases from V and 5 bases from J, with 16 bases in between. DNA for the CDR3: TGTGCCAGCAGAAACGGGGGGCAAGGATATGGCTACACCTTC. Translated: CASRNGGQGYGYTF.

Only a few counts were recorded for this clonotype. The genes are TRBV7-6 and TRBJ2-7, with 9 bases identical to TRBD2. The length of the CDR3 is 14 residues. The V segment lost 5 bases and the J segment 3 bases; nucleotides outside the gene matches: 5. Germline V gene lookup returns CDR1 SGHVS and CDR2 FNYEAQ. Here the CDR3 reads CASSPGTSFYEQYF. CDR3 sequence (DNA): TGTGCCAGCAGCCCCGGGACTAGCTTCTACGAGCAGTACTTC.

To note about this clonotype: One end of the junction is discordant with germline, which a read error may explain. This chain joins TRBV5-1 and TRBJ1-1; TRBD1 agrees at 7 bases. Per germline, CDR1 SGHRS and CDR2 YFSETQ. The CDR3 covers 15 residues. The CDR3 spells CASSLHSGGNSEAFF. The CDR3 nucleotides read TGCGCCAGCAGCTTGCATTCAGGGGGGAACTCTGAAGCTTTCTTT.

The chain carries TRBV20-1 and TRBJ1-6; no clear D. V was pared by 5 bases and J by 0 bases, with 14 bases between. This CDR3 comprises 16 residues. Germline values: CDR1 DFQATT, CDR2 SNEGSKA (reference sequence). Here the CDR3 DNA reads TGCAGTGCTTCTGCGGACTCGAGCTCCTATAATTCACCCCTCCACTTT. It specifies CSASADSSSYNSPLHF.

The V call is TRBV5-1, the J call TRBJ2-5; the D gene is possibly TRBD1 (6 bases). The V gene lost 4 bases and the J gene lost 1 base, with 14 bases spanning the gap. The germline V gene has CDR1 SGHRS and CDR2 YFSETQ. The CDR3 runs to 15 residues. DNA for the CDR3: TGCGCCAGCAGCACCGCTCCGGACAGCCAAGAGACCCAGTACTTC. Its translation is CASSTAPDSQETQYF.

The CDR3 here is CASSLDFGFRMNTEAFF. Here the CDR3 DNA reads TGTGCCAGCAGCTTAGATTTTGGATTCCGGATGAACACTGAAGCTTTCTTT. The V and J genes are TRBV7-6 and TRBJ1-1; D gene uncertain. The V and J ends lost 1 base and 0 bases respectively, with 15 bases between them. Germline CDR1 SGHVS, CDR2 FNYEAQ. The CDR3 spans 17 residues.

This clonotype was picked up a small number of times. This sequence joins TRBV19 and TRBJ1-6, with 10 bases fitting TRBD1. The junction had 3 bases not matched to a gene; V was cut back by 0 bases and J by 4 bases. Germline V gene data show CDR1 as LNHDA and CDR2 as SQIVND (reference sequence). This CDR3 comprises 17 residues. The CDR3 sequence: CASSIDRDRGYNSPLHF. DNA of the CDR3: TGTGCCAGTAGTATAGACCGGGACAGGGGTTATAATTCACCCCTCCACTTT.

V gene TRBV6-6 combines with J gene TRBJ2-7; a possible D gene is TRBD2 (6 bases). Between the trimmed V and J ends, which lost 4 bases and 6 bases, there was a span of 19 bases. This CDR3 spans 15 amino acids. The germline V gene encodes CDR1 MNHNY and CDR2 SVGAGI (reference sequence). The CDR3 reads CASSSLVGGEGEQYF. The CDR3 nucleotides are TGTGCCAGCAGTTCCTTAGTGGGCGGGGAAGGCGAGCAGTACTTC.

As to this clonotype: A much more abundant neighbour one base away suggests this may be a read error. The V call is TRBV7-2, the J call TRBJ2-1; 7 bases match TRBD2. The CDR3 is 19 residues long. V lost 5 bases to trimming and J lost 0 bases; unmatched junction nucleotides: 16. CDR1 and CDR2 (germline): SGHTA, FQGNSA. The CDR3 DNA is TGTGCCAGCAGCGGCCTCGGAGCGGGGTTTACCTTCTCCTACAATGAGCAGTTCTTC. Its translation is CASSGLGAGFTFSYNEQFF.

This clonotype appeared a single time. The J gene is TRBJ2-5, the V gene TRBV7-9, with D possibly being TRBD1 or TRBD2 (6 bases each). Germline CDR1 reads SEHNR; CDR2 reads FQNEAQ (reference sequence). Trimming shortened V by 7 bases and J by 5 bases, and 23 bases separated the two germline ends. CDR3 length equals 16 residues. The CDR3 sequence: CASTQGRENREETQYF. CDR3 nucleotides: TGTGCCAGCACCCAGGGGCGGGAAAACAGGGAGGAGACCCAGTACTTC.

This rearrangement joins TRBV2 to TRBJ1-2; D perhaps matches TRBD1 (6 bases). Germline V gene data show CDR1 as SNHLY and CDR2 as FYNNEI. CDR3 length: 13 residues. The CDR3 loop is CAEWGRKNYGYTF. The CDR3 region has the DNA TGTGCGGAGTGGGGGCGGAAGAACTATGGCTACACCTTC.

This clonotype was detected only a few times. The CDR3 DNA reads TGTGCCAGCACCTCGACTAGCGGGGGGGCTATTGAGCAGTTCTTC. It yields the protein CASTSTSGGAIEQFF. V gene TRBV6-5 combines with J gene TRBJ2-1; TRBD2 matches 14 bases. This CDR3 has 15 residues. Germline trimming cut 7 bases from V and 9 bases from J; bases unmatched to any gene: 8. The germline V gene has CDR1 MNHEY and CDR2 SVGAGI.

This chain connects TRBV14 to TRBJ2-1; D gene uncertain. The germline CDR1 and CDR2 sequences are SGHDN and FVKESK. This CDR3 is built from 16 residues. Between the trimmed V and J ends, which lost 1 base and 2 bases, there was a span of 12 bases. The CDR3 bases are TGTGCCAGCAGCCAAGGGTGGCAGGAGCCCTACAATGAGCAGTTCTTC. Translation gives CASSQGWQEPYNEQFF. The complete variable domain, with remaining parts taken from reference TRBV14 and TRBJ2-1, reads EAGVTQFPSHSVIEKGQTVTLRCDPISGHDNLYWYRRVMGKEIKFLLHFVKESKQDESGMPNNRFLAERTGGTYSTLKVQPAELEDSGVYFCASSQGWQEPYNEQFFGPGTRLTVL.

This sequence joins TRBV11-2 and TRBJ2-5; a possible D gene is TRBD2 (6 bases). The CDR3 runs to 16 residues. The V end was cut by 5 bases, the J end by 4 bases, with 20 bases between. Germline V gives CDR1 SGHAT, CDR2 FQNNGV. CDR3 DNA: TGTGCCAGCAGCCTTAACCCGGGGGATTTTGGAGAGACCCAGTACTTC. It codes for CASSLNPGDFGETQYF.

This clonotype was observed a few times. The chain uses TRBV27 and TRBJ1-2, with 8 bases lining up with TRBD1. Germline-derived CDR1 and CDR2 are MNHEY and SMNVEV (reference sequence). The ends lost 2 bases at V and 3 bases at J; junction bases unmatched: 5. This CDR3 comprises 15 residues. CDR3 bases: TGTGCCAGCAGTTTAACATCAGGGGGCGACTATGGCTACACCTTC. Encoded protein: CASSLTSGGDYGYTF.

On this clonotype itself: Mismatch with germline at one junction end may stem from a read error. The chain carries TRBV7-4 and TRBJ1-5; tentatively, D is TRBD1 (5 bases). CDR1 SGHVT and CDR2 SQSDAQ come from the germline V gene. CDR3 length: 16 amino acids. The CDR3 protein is CVSSFVTGHSNQPQHF. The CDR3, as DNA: TGTGTCAGCAGCTTTGTCACAGGTCATAGCAATCAGCCCCAGCATTTT.